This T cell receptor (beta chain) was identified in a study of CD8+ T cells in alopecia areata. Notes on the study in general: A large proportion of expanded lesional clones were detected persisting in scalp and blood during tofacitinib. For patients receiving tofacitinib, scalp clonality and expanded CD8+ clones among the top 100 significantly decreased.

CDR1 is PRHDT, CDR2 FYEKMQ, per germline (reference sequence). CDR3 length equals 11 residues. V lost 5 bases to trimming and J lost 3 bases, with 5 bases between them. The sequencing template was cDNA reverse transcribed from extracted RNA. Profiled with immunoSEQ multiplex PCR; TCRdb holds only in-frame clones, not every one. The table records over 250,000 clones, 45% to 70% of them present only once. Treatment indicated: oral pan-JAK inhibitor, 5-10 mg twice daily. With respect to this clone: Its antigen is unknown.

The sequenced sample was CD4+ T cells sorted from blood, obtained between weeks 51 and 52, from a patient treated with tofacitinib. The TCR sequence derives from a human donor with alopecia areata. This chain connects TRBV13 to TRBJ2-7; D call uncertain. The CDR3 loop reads CASSAVYEQYF. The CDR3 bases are TGTGCCAGCAGCGCCGTCTACGAGCAGTACTTC.